This T cell receptor beta chain stems from a study of T cell repertoires in cytomegalovirus infection (dated by TCRdb to about 2019). In terms of the full investigation: Because public TCR beta signatures pointed to carriage of CMV infection together with the matching HLA type, the HLA type of each donor mattered for the analysis.

Taken from cysteine to phenylalanine, the CDR3 has 13 residues. Just the 39-base CDR3 DNA is kept, in frame starting at base 1. V ends up 3 bases short and J 5 bases short, with an unmatched junction base count of 0. Based on the germline V gene (reference sequence), the CDR1 and CDR2 sequences are SEHNR and FQNEAQ. TCRdb names Illumina HiSeq 1500 as the instrument used. TCRdb reran the public reads through fastp at Q25 and MiXCR, keeping productive beta chains. Merged by CDR3 protein, the rows form single entries marked with the most common genes and DNA. The sample has fewer than 550,000 distinct CDR3 sequences on record, about 11% of them singletons. The top ten constitute roughly 10% of the sample. The paper's findings and limits, for the study overall: Cumulative frequency of public TCR beta family members discriminated carriers of CMV infection plus the relevant HLA type in this cohort and an independent approximately 340-donor cohort. In the ex vivo response, HLA-C-restricted CMV-specific TCR beta clonotypes were dominant, and in two of eight donors the single most frequent clonotype came from this HLA-C-restricted group.

The sample holds many counts of this clonotype. The antigen it recognizes is unknown. Nothing much larger sits one base from this clone, and base qualities are not available. Sequencing was done on a sample of PBMCs. The sequence is built from TRBV7-9 and TRBJ2-3; TRBD1 matches 9 bases in the middle. The source of this sequence is a human donor in good health (CMV status not recorded). Some clones in this sample may be carry-over from other donors' samples. The CDR3 here reads CASSLGQGDTQYF. In nucleotides, the sequence is TGTGCCAGCAGCTTGGGACAGGGAGATACGCAGTATTTT. The reference TRBV7-9 and TRBJ2-3 proteins fill in what lies around the CDR3, so the full variable domain reads DTGVSQNPRHKITKRGQNVTFRCDPISEHNRLYWYRQTLGQGPEFLTYFQNEAQLEKSRLLSDRFSAERPKGSFSTLEIQRTEQGDSAMYLCASSLGQGDTQYFGPGTRLTVL.